This TCR beta chain stems from a study of breast tumors, draining lymph nodes, adjacent tissues. Notes on the study in general: Data fit most tumor T cells coming from lymph node, expanding in tumor.

TCRdb fed the multiplex PCR reads into MiXCR, producing one record per CDR3 protein. The table has 150,000 to 200,000 distinct CDR3 sequences, 33% seen once. Samples came from axillary lymph nodes draining the breast cancer. This clonotype was counted many times. Its antigen is still unknown. The receptor comes from a female donor with breast cancer. Some clones in this sample may be carry-over from other donors' samples. Input material: axillary lymph node tissue.

CDR3 bases: TGTGCCAGCAGCTTCTCCGCCTGGGGAGGAACTAGCACAGATACGCAGTATTTT. Translation gives CASSFSAWGGTSTDTQYF. The rearrangement joins TRBV5-6 to TRBJ2-3; possibly TRBD2 for D (6 bases). The CDR3 length is 18 residues. The V end lost 2 bases, the J end lost 0 bases, and 19 bases lay between the germline ends. Germline values: CDR1 SGHDT, CDR2 YYEEEE.